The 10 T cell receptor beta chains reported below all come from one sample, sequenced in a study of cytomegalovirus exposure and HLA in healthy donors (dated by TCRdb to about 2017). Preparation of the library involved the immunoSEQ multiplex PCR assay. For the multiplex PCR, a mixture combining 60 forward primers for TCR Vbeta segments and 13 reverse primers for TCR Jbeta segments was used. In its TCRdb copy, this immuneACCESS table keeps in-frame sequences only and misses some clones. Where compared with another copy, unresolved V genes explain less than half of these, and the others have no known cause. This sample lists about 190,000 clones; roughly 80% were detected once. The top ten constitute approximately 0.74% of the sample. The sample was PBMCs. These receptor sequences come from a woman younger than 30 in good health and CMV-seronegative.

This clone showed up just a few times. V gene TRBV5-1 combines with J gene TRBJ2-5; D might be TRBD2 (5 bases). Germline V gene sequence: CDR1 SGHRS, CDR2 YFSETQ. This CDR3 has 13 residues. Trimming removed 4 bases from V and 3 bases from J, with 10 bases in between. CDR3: CASSRDGKETQYF. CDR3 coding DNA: TGCGCCAGCAGCCGTGACGGGAAAGAGACCCAGTACTTC.

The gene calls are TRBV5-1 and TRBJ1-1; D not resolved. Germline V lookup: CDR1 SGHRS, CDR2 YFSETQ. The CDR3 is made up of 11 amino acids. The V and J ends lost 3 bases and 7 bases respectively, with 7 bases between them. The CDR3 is CASSSAGEAFF. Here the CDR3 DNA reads TGCGCCAGCAGCTCGGCAGGTGAAGCTTTCTTT.

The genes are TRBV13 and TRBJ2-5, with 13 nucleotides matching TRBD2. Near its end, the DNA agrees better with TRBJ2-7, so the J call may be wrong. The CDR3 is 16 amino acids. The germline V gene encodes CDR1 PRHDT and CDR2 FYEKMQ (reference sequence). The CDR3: CASSLLAGGGSYEQYF. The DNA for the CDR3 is TGTGCCAGCAGCCTACTAGCGGGAGGGGGCTCCTACGAGCAGTACTTC.

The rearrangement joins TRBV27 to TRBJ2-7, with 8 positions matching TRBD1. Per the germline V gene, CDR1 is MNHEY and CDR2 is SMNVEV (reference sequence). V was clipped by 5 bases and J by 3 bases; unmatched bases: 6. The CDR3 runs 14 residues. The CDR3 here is CASSRDRSNYEQYF. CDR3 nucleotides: TGTGCCAGCAGTAGGGACAGGTCCAACTACGAGCAGTACTTC.

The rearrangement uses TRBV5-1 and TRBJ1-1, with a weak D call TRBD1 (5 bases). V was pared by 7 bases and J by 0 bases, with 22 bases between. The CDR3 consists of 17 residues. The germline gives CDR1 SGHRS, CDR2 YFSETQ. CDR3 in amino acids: CASSWGDSGLMNTEAFF. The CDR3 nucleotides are TGCGCCAGCTCCTGGGGGGATTCAGGGCTCATGAACACTGAAGCTTTCTTT.

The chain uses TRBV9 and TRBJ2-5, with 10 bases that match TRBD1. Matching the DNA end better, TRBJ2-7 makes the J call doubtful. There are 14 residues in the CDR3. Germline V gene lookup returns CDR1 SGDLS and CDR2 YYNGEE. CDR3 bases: TGTGCCAGCAGCGGTAGACAGGGGGCTTACGAGCAGTACTTC. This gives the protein CASSGRQGAYEQYF.

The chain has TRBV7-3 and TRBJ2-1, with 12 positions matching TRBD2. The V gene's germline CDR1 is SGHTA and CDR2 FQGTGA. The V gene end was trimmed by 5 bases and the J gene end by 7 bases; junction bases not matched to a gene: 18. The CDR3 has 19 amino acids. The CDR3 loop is CASSLPGLAGGGYNNEQFF. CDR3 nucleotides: TGTGCCAGCAGCCTCCCGGGGCTAGCGGGAGGGGGTTACAATAATGAGCAGTTCTTC.

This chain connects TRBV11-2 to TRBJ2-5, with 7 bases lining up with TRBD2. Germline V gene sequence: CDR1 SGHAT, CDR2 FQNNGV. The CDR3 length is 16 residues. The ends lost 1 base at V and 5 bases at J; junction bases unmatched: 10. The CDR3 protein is CASSLVASGVSETQYF. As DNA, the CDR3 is TGTGCCAGCAGCTTAGTGGCTAGCGGTGTATCGGAGACCCAGTACTTC.

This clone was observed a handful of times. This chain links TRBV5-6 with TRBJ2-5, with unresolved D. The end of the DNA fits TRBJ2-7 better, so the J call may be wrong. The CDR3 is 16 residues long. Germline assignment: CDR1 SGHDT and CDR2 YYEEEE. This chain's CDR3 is CASSLGFSLRSYEQYF. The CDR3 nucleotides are TGTGCCAGCAGCTTGGGCTTCTCATTAAGGAGCTACGAGCAGTACTTC.

This chain's CDR3 is CAVREGGDQDQPQHF. CDR3 DNA: TGTGCCGTCCGCGAGGGGGGGGACCAGGATCAGCCCCAGCATTTT. The chain combines TRBV6-1 with TRBJ1-5; D possibly corresponds to TRBD1 (6 bases). The CDR3 has 15 amino acids. Germline assignment: CDR1 MNHNS and CDR2 SASEGT. Trimming left V 11 bases short and J 5 bases short, with 22 bases between.